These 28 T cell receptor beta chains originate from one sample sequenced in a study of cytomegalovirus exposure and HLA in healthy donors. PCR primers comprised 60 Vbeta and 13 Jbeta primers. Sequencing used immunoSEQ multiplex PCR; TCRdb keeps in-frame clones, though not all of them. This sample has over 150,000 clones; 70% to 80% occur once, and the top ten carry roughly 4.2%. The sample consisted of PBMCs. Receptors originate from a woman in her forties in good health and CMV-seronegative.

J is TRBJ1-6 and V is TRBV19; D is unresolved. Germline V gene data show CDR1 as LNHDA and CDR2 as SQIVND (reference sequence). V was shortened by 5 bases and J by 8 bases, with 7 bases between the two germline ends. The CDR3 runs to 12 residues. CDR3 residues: CASSVQDSPLHF. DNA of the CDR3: TGTGCCAGTAGTGTACAAGATTCACCCCTCCACTTT.

The CDR3 DNA follows: TGTGCCTGGTCACCTGGGGGGGGATGGAACTATGGCTACACCTTC. It is translated as CAWSPGGGWNYGYTF. The chain recombines TRBV30 with TRBJ1-2, with TRBD1 as a possible D gene (5 bases). V was shortened by 5 bases and J by 2 bases, with 18 bases between the two germline ends. This CDR3 spans 15 amino acids. Per germline, CDR1 GTSNPN and CDR2 SVGIG (reference sequence).

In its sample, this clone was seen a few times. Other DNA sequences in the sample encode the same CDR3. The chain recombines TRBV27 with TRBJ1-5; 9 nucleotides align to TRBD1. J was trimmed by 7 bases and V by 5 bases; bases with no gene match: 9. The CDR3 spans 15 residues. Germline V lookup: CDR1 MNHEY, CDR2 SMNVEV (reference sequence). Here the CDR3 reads CASSPGTGFGQPQHF. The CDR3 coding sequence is TGTGCCAGCAGTCCCGGGACAGGGTTTGGGCAGCCCCAGCATTTT.

CDR3 protein: CASSLAGGRSSETQYF. DNA for the CDR3: TGTGCCAGCAGCTTAGCAGGGGGCCGATCTTCGGAGACCCAGTACTTC. This chain connects TRBV7-8 to TRBJ2-5; TRBD1 matches 7 bases. V shed 0 bases, J shed 5 bases, and the junction held 9 bases outside the gene matches. Germline CDR1 and CDR2: SGHVS and FQNEAQ. The CDR3 contains 16 residues.

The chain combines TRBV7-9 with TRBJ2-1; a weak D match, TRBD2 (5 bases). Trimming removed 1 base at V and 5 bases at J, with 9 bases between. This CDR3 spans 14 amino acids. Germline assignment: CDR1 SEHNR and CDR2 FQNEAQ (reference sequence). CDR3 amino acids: CASSLGTANNEQFF. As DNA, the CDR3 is TGTGCCAGCAGCTTAGGGACTGCGAACAATGAGCAGTTCTTC.

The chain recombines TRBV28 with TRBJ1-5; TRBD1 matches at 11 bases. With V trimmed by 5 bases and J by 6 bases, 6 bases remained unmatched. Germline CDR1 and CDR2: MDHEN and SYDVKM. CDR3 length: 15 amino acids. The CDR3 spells CASSTGTGGIQPQHF. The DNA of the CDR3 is TGTGCCAGCAGTACCGGGACAGGGGGAATTCAGCCCCAGCATTTT.

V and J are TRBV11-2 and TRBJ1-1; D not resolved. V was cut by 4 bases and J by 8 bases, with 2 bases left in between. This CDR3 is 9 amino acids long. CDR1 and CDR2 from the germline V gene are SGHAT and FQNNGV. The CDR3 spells CASSSEAFF. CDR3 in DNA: TGTGCCAGCAGCTCGGAAGCTTTCTTT.

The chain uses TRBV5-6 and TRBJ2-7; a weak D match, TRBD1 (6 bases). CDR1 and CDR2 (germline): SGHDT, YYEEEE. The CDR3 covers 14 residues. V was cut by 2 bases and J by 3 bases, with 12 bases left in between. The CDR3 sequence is CASSFWNRVYEQYF. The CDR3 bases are TGTGCCAGCAGCTTTTGGAACAGGGTCTACGAGCAGTACTTC.

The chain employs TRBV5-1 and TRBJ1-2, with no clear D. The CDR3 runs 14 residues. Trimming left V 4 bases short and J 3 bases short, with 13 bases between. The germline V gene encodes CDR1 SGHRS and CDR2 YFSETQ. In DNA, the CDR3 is TGCGCCAGCAGCCCGATTAGTGTGGACTATGGCTACACCTTC. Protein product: CASSPISVDYGYTF.

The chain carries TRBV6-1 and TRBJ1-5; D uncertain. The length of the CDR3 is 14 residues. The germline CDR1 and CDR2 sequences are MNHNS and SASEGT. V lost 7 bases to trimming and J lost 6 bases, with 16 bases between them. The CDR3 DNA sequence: TGTGCCAGCAACGAAGCGGGGAGAAGTCAGCCCCAGCATTTT. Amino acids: CASNEAGRSQPQHF.

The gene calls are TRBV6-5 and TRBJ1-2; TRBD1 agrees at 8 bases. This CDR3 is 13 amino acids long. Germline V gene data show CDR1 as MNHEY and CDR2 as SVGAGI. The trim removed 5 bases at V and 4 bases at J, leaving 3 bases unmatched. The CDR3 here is CASSRGTGYGYTF. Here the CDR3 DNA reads TGTGCCAGCAGTCGGGGGACAGGCTATGGCTACACCTTC.

CDR3 loop: CASSMYRGGPGEQYF. The CDR3, as DNA: TGTGCCAGCAGTATGTACAGGGGAGGTCCAGGGGAGCAGTACTTC. This chain links TRBV6-5 with TRBJ2-7, with a weak D call TRBD1 (7 bases). Germline V CDR1 and CDR2: MNHEY, SVGAGI. CDR3 length: 15 amino acids. V was cut by 5 bases and J by 7 bases, with 21 bases left in between.

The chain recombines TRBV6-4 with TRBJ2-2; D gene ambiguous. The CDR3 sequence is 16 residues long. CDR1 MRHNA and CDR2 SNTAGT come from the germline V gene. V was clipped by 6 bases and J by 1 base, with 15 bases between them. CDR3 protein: CASSAPAEENTGELFF. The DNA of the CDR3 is TGTGCCAGCAGCGCCCCGGCCGAGGAGAACACCGGGGAGCTGTTTTTT.

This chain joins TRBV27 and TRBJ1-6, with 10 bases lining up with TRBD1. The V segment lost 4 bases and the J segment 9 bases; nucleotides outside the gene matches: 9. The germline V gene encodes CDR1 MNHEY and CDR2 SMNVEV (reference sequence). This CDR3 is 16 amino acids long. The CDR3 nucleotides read TGTGCCAGCAGTTCCTATCCGGGACAGGGGTCTTCACCCCTCCACTTT. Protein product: CASSSYPGQGSSPLHF.

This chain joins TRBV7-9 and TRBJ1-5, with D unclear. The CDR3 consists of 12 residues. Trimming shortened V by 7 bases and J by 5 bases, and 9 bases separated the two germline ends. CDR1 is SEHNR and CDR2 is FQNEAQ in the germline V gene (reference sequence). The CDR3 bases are TGTGCCAGCACGACTTCGGATCAGCCCCAGCATTTT. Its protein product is CASTTSDQPQHF.

CDR3 protein: CASSVGQQGLTGELFF. In DNA, the CDR3 is TGTGCCAGCAGCGTGGGACAGCAAGGCCTCACCGGGGAGCTGTTTTTT. The rearrangement links TRBV5-6 to TRBJ2-2, with 7 bases that match TRBD1. The trim removed 4 bases at V and 4 bases at J, leaving 10 bases unmatched. The germline gives CDR1 SGHDT, CDR2 YYEEEE. The CDR3 length is 16 residues. The full variable domain, in which reference TRBV5-6 and TRBJ2-2 provide the parts outside the CDR3, is DAGVTQSPTHLIKTRGQQVTLRCSPKSGHDTVSWYQQALGQGPQFIFQYYEEEERQRGNFPDRFSGHQFPNYSSELNVNALLLGDSALYLCASSVGQQGLTGELFFGEGSRLTVL.

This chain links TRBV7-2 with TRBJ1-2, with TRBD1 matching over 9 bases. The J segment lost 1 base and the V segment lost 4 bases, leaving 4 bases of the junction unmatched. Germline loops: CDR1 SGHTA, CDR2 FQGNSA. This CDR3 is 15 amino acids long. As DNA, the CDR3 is TGTGCCAGCAGCTACGGGACAGGGATTAACTATGGCTACACCTTC. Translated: CASSYGTGINYGYTF.

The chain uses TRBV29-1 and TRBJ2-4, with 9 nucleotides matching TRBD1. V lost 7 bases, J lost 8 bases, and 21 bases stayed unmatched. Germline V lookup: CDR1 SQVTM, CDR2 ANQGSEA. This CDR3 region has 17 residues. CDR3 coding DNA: TGCAGCGCCTTGCCTGCCCGGACAGGGGATCAGAGGGACATTCAGTACTTC. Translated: CSALPARTGDQRDIQYF.

The CDR3 spells CASSYRQGWKDEQYF. The DNA for the CDR3 is TGTGCCAGCAGTTACCGGCAGGGCTGGAAGGACGAGCAGTACTTC. The V and J genes are TRBV6-5 and TRBJ2-7; D possibly corresponds to TRBD1 (5 bases). Germline V gene sequence: CDR1 MNHEY, CDR2 SVGAGI. The CDR3 is made up of 15 amino acids. V lost 2 bases and J lost 5, with 16 bases in between.

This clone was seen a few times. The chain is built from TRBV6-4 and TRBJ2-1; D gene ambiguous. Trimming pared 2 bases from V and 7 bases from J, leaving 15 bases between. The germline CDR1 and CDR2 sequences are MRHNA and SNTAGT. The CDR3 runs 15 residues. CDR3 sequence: CASSDRLDGFNEQFF. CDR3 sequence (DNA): TGTGCCAGCAGTGACCGGCTCGACGGGTTTAATGAGCAGTTCTTC.

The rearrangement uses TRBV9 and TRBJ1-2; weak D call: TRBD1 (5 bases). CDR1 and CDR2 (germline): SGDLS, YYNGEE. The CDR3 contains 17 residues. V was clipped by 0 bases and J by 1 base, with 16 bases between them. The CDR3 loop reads CASSVGGAGRYNYGYTF. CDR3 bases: TGTGCCAGCAGCGTAGGTGGGGCAGGCAGATATAACTATGGCTACACCTTC.

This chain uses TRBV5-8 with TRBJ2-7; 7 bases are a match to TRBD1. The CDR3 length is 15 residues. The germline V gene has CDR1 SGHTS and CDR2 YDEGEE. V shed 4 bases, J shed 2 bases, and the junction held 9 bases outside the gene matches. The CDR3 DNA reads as TGTGCCAGCAGCGAGCCCGGGACAGCGACCTACGAGCAGTACTTC. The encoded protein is CASSEPGTATYEQYF.

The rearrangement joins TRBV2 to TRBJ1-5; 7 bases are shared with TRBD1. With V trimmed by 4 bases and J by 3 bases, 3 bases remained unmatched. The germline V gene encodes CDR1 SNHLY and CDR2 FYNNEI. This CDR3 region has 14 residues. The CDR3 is CASSGGQLNQPQHF. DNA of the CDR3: TGTGCCAGCAGTGGGGGACAGCTCAATCAGCCCCAGCATTTT.

In DNA, the CDR3 is TGTGCCAGCAGCCCACCCCCCCCGACAGGGACCTCCTACGAGCAGTACTTC. Amino acid sequence: CASSPPPPTGTSYEQYF. This chain uses TRBV7-9 with TRBJ2-7; 7 bases match TRBD1. V lost 5 bases to trimming and J lost 0 bases; unmatched junction nucleotides: 13. The CDR3 runs 17 residues. In germline, CDR1 is SEHNR, CDR2 FQNEAQ (reference sequence).

The CDR3 coding sequence is TGTGCCAGCTCACCACTCTCCGACAGGGGGACCGGGGAGCTGTTTTTT. Amino acids: CASSPLSDRGTGELFF. The chain has TRBV18 and TRBJ2-2; 9 nucleotides match TRBD1. This CDR3 contains 16 residues. Trimming took 1 base from V and 5 from J; bases not matched to a gene: 5. Germline lookup yields CDR1 KGHSH and CDR2 LQKENI.

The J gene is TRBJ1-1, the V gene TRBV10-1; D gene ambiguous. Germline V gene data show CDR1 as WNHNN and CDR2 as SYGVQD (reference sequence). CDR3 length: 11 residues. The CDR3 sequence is CAGGDNTEAFF. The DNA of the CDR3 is TGCGCTGGAGGCGATAACACTGAAGCTTTCTTT.

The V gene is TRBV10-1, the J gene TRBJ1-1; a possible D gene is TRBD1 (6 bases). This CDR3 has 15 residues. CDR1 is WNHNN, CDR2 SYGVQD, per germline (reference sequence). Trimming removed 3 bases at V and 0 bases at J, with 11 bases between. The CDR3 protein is CASSEVEGVNTEAFF. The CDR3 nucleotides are TGCGCCAGCAGTGAAGTAGAGGGGGTGAACACTGAAGCTTTCTTT.

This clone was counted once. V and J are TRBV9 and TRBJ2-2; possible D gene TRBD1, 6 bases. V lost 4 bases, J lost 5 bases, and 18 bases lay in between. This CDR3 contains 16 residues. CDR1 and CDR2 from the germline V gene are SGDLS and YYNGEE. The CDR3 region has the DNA TGTGCCAGCAGCCCGGGACACCGGACGGCGACCGGGGAGCTGTTTTTT. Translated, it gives CASSPGHRTATGELFF.